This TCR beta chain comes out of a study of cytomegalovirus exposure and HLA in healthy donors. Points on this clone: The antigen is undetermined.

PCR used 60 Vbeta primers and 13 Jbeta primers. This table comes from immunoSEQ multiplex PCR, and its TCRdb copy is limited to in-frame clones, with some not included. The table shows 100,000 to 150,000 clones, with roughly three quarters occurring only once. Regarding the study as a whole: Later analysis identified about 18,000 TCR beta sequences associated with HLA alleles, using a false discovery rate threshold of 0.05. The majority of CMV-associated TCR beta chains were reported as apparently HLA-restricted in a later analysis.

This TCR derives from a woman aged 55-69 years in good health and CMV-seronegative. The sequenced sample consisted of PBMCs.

CDR3 loop: CASSPRTSGRPSYNEQFF. CDR3 bases: TGTGCCAGCAGCCCTAGGACTAGCGGGAGGCCCTCCTACAATGAGCAGTTCTTC. The chain recombines TRBV7-2 with TRBJ2-1; 14 bases are a match to TRBD2. J gave up 0 bases and V 5 bases, and 6 bases lay outside the gene matches. The CDR3 sequence is 18 residues long. CDR1 and CDR2 (germline): SGHTA, FQGNSA. The full variable domain, with the rest looked up from reference TRBV7-2 and TRBJ2-1, is GAGVSQSPSNKVTEKGKDVELRCDPISGHTALYWYRQSLGQGLEFLIYFQGNSAPDKSGLPSDRFSAERTGGSVSTLTIQRTQQEDSAVYLCASSPRTSGRPSYNEQFFGPGTRLTVL.